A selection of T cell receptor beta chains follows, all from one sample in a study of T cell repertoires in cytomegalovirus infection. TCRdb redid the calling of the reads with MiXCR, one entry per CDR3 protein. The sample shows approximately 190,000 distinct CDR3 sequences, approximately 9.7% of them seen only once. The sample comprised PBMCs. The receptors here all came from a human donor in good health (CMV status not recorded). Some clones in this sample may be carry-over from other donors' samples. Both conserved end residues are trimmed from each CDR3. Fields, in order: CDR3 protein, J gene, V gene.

CDR3 protein: ASSQDLASSYEQY
J gene: TRBJ2-7
V gene: TRBV14

CDR3 protein: ASSFKTGANYGYT
J gene: TRBJ1-2
V gene: TRBV5-6

CDR3 protein: ASSYGLAGLSYEQY
J gene: TRBJ2-7
V gene: TRBV6-2/TRBV6-3

CDR3 protein: ATSDRTSGDNEQF
J gene: TRBJ2-1
V gene: TRBV24-1

CDR3 protein: ASSFGSDTQY
J gene: TRBJ2-3
V gene: TRBV7-2

CDR3 protein: ASRNSLAGSTSRGSLEQY
J gene: TRBJ2-7
V gene: TRBV23-1

CDR3 protein: ASSLVLADEQY
J gene: TRBJ2-7
V gene: TRBV7-2

CDR3 protein: ASSQEGLAGAGELF
J gene: TRBJ2-2
V gene: TRBV4-3

CDR3 protein: ASSHTQGAPGNTIY
J gene: TRBJ1-3
V gene: TRBV4-3

CDR3 protein: ASSSVNNEQF
J gene: TRBJ2-1
V gene: TRBV19

CDR3 protein: ATTRVGLYEQY
J gene: TRBJ2-7
V gene: TRBV15

CDR3 protein: ASTTGTGVTTEAF
J gene: TRBJ1-1
V gene: TRBV19

CDR3 protein: ASSLGRGGMAGNTIY
J gene: TRBJ1-3
V gene: TRBV11-2

CDR3 protein: ASSIPTLDYGAHEQF
J gene: TRBJ2-1
V gene: TRBV7-2

CDR3 protein: ASSTDRYTDTQY
J gene: TRBJ2-3
V gene: TRBV7-9

CDR3 protein: AISEAGGSNQPQH
J gene: TRBJ1-5
V gene: TRBV10-3

CDR3 protein: ASGGGTDTQY
J gene: TRBJ2-3
V gene: TRBV12-3/TRBV12-4

CDR3 protein: ASSPLGGTGYT
J gene: TRBJ1-2
V gene: TRBV18

CDR3 protein: ASSPSGPYGYT
J gene: TRBJ1-2
V gene: TRBV11-2

CDR3 protein: ASRPGSTTGELF
J gene: TRBJ2-2
V gene: TRBV6-2/TRBV6-3

CDR3 protein: ASRKDVLSNQPQH
J gene: TRBJ1-5
V gene: TRBV12-3/TRBV12-4

CDR3 protein: SAITGGQGEQF
J gene: TRBJ2-1
V gene: TRBV29-1

CDR3 protein: ASSPTGTSALSGNEQF
J gene: TRBJ2-1
V gene: TRBV19

CDR3 protein: SARDPGTPTYERY
J gene: TRBJ2-7
V gene: TRBV20-1

CDR3 protein: ASSLAKGQGLEKLF
J gene: TRBJ1-4
V gene: TRBV5-4

CDR3 protein: SARDSGTSGDSYEQY
J gene: TRBJ2-7
V gene: TRBV20-1

CDR3 protein: ASSPPTLGETQY
J gene: TRBJ2-5
V gene: TRBV7-9

CDR3 protein: ASSWDRKQETQY
J gene: TRBJ2-5
V gene: TRBV6-1

CDR3 protein: ASSSNPSQGFMNTEAF
J gene: TRBJ1-1
V gene: TRBV18

CDR3 protein: ASSSIGPLAKNIQY
J gene: TRBJ2-4
V gene: TRBV28

CDR3 protein: ASRGTGSNEKLF
J gene: TRBJ1-4
V gene: TRBV7-9

CDR3 protein: ASRRLQAGNQPQH
J gene: TRBJ1-5
V gene: TRBV6-2/TRBV6-3

CDR3 protein: SDRQHTGELF
J gene: TRBJ2-2
V gene: TRBV29-1

CDR3 protein: ASSPRTGNTIY
J gene: TRBJ1-3
V gene: TRBV7-2

CDR3 protein: ASSLLKSSYEQY
J gene: TRBJ2-7
V gene: TRBV28

CDR3 protein: ASSTRTVDLDGYT
J gene: TRBJ1-2
V gene: TRBV18

CDR3 protein: ASTLHRNTEAF
J gene: TRBJ1-1
V gene: TRBV7-2

CDR3 protein: ASSQERQFEAF
J gene: TRBJ1-1
V gene: TRBV4-1

CDR3 protein: SAPSGTANQPQH
J gene: TRBJ1-5
V gene: TRBV20-1

CDR3 protein: ASSYRGGRPPGDEQF
J gene: TRBJ2-1
V gene: TRBV7-3

CDR3 protein: SAGPGHHGNEQF
J gene: TRBJ2-1
V gene: TRBV20-1

CDR3 protein: ASAPGGGSAGELF
J gene: TRBJ2-2
V gene: TRBV7-2

CDR3 protein: ASSFRDSNTGELF
J gene: TRBJ2-2
V gene: TRBV5-4

CDR3 protein: ASSLAPSGRASHNEQF
J gene: TRBJ2-1
V gene: TRBV7-8